These 5 T cell receptor beta chains were all obtained from the same sample, sequenced in a study of Graves' ophthalmopathy and Graves' hyperthyroidism. Amplified material comprised TCR beta CDR3 regions derived from RNA transcripts. HTBI primers were used in a first-round RT-PCR, which preceded a second-round multiplex PCR. TCRdb analysed the multiplex PCR reads with MiXCR anew, one entry per CDR3 protein. The sample shows about 1.2 million distinct CDR3 sequences, about two fifths of them seen only once. Sequencing used peripheral blood or thyroid tissue (not recorded which). The receptors were gathered from an adult man with Graves' hyperthyroidism.

V is TRBV6-2 or TRBV6-3 and J is TRBJ1-2; D gene unclear. Trimming shortened V by 8 bases and J by 6 bases, and 19 bases separated the two germline ends. Germline assignment: CDR1 MNHEY and CDR2 SVGEGT. The CDR3 loop spans 14 amino acids. The CDR3 region is CASLHQNTGDGYTF. DNA for the CDR3: TGTGCCAGCTTACATCAGAACACCGGGGATGGCTACACCTTC.

The chain uses TRBV7-2 and TRBJ2-6; the D is unclear. The germline CDR1 and CDR2 sequences are SGHTA and FQGNSA. V lost 3 bases, J lost 9 bases, and 12 bases lay in between. The CDR3 covers 14 residues. The CDR3 sequence: CASSLGLGFNVLTF. The CDR3 nucleotides read TGTGCCAGCAGCTTGGGTTTAGGATTCAACGTCCTGACTTTC.

The V call is TRBV6-5, the J call TRBJ2-7; unclear D gene. In germline, CDR1 is MNHEY, CDR2 SVGAGI. V was pared by 5 bases and J by 3 bases, with 14 bases between. The CDR3 contains 14 residues. CDR3 protein: CASSITRGIYEQYF. Here the CDR3 DNA reads TGTGCCAGCAGTATAACCAGAGGCATCTACGAGCAGTACTTC.

Many counts were recorded for this clonotype. The chain has TRBV2 and TRBJ2-7, with D uncertain. The V end lost 5 bases, the J end lost 2 bases, and 10 bases lay between the germline ends. The CDR3 is 13 amino acids. Germline lookup yields CDR1 SNHLY and CDR2 FYNNEI. This chain's CDR3 is CASSYVTTYEQYF. The DNA of the CDR3 is TGTGCCAGCAGTTACGTGACGACCTACGAGCAGTACTTC.

V usage is TRBV7-8 and J usage is TRBJ2-7; D perhaps matches TRBD2 (6 bases). Trimming pared 2 bases from V and 3 bases from J, leaving 17 bases between. Germline V gene data show CDR1 as SGHVS and CDR2 as FQNEAQ. This CDR3 comprises 16 residues. CDR3 amino acids: CASSLRPGSQNYEQYF. The CDR3 region has the DNA TGTGCCAGCAGCTTAAGGCCCGGGAGCCAGAACTACGAGCAGTACTTC.